Below, 6 T cell receptor beta chains from the same sample are listed, as sequenced in a study of cytomegalovirus exposure and HLA in healthy donors. Some clones are missing from TCRdb's copy, which holds only in-frame ones; the method was immunoSEQ multiplex PCR. The profile shows 160,000 or so clones, about 86% of them singletons. The sequenced material came from PBMCs. These receptors all come from a woman under 40 in good health and CMV-seronegative.

This chain uses TRBV4-1 with TRBJ1-4, with 10 bases lining up with TRBD1. The junction had 10 bases not matched to a gene; V was cut back by 3 bases and J by 6 bases. Germline V lookup: CDR1 MGHRA, CDR2 YSYEKL. The CDR3 covers 17 residues. The CDR3 bases are TGCGCCAGCAGCCACCCCAAAGGACAGGGGGAATATGAAAAACTGTTTTTT. Encoded protein: CASSHPKGQGEYEKLFF.

The J gene is TRBJ2-1, the V gene TRBV9, with a weak D call TRBD1 (6 bases). CDR3 length: 15 residues. The V and J ends lost 6 bases and 2 bases respectively, with 15 bases between them. The germline gives CDR1 SGDLS, CDR2 YYNGEE. The CDR3 DNA is TGTGCCAGCACCTCCACAGGGTACCCCTACAATGAGCAGTTCTTC. It encodes CASTSTGYPYNEQFF.

This chain joins TRBV5-4 and TRBJ2-5; 9 positions agree with TRBD1. The CDR3 sequence is 14 residues long. Germline V gene lookup returns CDR1 SGHNT and CDR2 YYREEE (reference sequence). After removal of 4 bases from V and 5 bases from J, the junction contained 6 bases not matched to a gene. Here the CDR3 DNA reads TGTGCCAGCAGCATAGGGACAGGGAGGGAGACCCAGTACTTC. Translated: CASSIGTGRETQYF.

Only one count was recorded for this clone. The chain has TRBV5-6 and TRBJ1-2, with D tentatively TRBD1 (5 bases). CDR1 is SGHDT, CDR2 YYEEEE, per germline. The V end lost 0 bases, the J end lost 8 bases, and 8 bases lay between the germline ends. The CDR3 loop spans 12 amino acids. CDR3 DNA: TGTGCCAGCAGCTTGGGGGGGGGAGGCTACACCTTC. As protein: CASSLGGGGYTF. The variable domain in full, completed from reference TRBV5-6 and TRBJ1-2, reads DAGVTQSPTHLIKTRGQQVTLRCSPKSGHDTVSWYQQALGQGPQFIFQYYEEEERQRGNFPDRFSGHQFPNYSSELNVNALLLGDSALYLCASSLGGGGYTFGSGTRLTVV.

The CDR3 coding sequence is TGTGCCAGCAGCTTAGGCGGAGATACGCAGTATTTT. Translating it yields CASSLGGDTQYF. The J gene is TRBJ2-3, the V gene TRBV13, with D uncertain. Germline values: CDR1 PRHDT, CDR2 FYEKMQ (reference sequence). The V gene lost 0 bases and the J gene lost 5 bases, with 3 bases spanning the gap. CDR3 length equals 12 residues.

The V and J genes are TRBV23-1 and TRBJ2-5; D is possibly TRBD1 (6 bases). TRBV23-1 is an ORF; its function is uncertain. V gave up 1 base and J gave up 0 bases, with 18 bases separating them. The CDR3 covers 18 residues. The DNA of the CDR3 is TGCGCCAGCAGTCAATTTCACAGGGACACCCAAAACCAAGAGACCCAGTACTTC. Translation gives CASSQFHRDTQNQETQYF.